This T cell receptor beta chain was obtained from a study of T cell responses to AZD1222 COVID-19 vaccine. Turning to the study itself: Second doses that came at about 4 or about 12 weeks were put together.

Study-wide findings and caveats: After the peak T cell response, and only then, were repertoires sampled. Possibly, clonal diversity was underestimated; donors were largely white British and included more females. The study found Spike-specific TCR breadth and depth rose after two AZD1222 doses.

The CDR3 totals 17 residues. CDR1 is LNHDA, CDR2 SQIVND, per germline (reference sequence). Losses at the gene ends were 6 bases for V and 0 bases for J; bases not matched to a gene: 11. Concerning this clone itself: Its antigen remains unidentified.

Libraries were prepared by immunoSEQ multiplex PCR; TCRdb keeps only in-frame clonotypes and omits some of them. The sample shows some 130,000 clones, about 90% of them seen only once. The chain combines TRBV19 with TRBJ1-3, with TRBD1 identical over 7 bases. The sequencing used peripheral blood, collected on day 0 of AZD1222 vaccination. The clonotype originates from an adult in good health. The CDR3 DNA sequence: TGTGCCAGTAGCCATGCGCGGGGACAGAGCTCTGGAAACACCATATATTTT. Translation gives CASSHARGQSSGNTIYF.